Listed below are T cell receptor beta chains from one sample, sequenced in a study of blood T cell repertoires in COVID-19. Some clones are missing from TCRdb's copy, which holds only in-frame ones; the method was immunoSEQ multiplex PCR. The sample lists about 63,000 clones; roughly four fifths were seen once. Material for sequencing was peripheral blood. These TCRs come from a human donor in a cohort sampled during active COVID-19. The CDR3 runs from the conserved cysteine through the conserved F or W. The order of the fields is D gene, V gene, J gene, clone size, CDR3 DNA, CDR3 protein. D genes are given only for firm matches. Size values are once, few and many counts, or a class for expanded clones, and some rows have none.

>NA|TRBV30|TRBJ1-2|NA
TGTGCCTGGAGGCAGGACAGCCCGCAAGGCTACACCTTC
CAWRQDSPQGYTF
>TRBD1|TRBV28|TRBJ2-7|NA
TGTGCCAGCACCCAGGACAGGGGAGTACCCTACGAGCAGTACTTC
CASTQDRGVPYEQYF
>TRBD1|TRBV3-1/TRBV3-2|TRBJ2-1|once
TGTGCCAGCAGCCGCCCGGGACAGATCTACAATGAGCAGTTCTTC
CASSRPGQIYNEQFF
>TRBD1|TRBV7-6|TRBJ2-7|NA
TGTGCCAGCAGCTTAAACAGGGGGCCTACTTACGAGCAGTACTTC
CASSLNRGPTYEQYF
>TRBD1|TRBV6-6|TRBJ1-2|NA
TGTGCCAGCAGTTCGACAGGGGACTATGGCTACACCTTC
CASSSTGDYGYTF
>NA|TRBV21-1|TRBJ1-2|NA
TGTGCCAGCAGTGGGAGGCCCCACTTC
CASSGRPHF
>TRBD2|TRBV5-6|TRBJ2-7|NA
TGTGCCAGCAGCTTGGAGGGACTAGACTACGAGCAGTACTTC
CASSLEGLDYEQYF
>NA|TRBV3-1/TRBV3-2|TRBJ1-2|NA
TGTGCCAGCAGCCAACTCCGGGACATAGATGGCTACACCTTC
CASSQLRDIDGYTF
>TRBD2|TRBV20-1|TRBJ2-5|NA
TGCAGTGCTAGTCGAGTGTTTGCGGGACTACAAGAGACCCAGTACTTC
CSASRVFAGLQETQYF
>NA|TRBV7-6|TRBJ2-2|medium-sized
TGTGCCAGCAGCTTTCTACCTAGCGCCGGGGAGCTGTTTTTT
CASSFLPSAGELFF
>TRBD1|TRBV12-3/TRBV12-4|TRBJ2-7|NA
TGTGCCAGCAGACCCGGGACAGCCTACGAGCAGTACTTC
CASRPGTAYEQYF
>NA|TRBV4-3|TRBJ2-7|few
TGCGCCAGCAGCCAATCACTCGGCCCAGGTGAGCAGTACTTC
CASSQSLGPGEQYF
>TRBD1|TRBV27|TRBJ2-7|NA
TGTGCCAGCAGAACCGGGACAGGGGTCTACGAGCAGTACTTC
CASRTGTGVYEQYF
>NA|TRBV27|TRBJ1-2|once
TGTGCCAGCAGTTTATCGGGCAGCCACCATGGCTACACCTTC
CASSLSGSHHGYTF
>NA|TRBV5-6|TRBJ1-3|NA
TGTGCCAGCAGCCCCGGGTTCAGAAACACCATATATTTT
CASSPGFRNTIYF
>TRBD2|TRBV11-3|TRBJ2-2|NA
TGTGCCAGCAGCTTAAGGCGCTCGGGAGGAGTTGGCACCGGGGAGCTGTTTTTT
CASSLRRSGGVGTGELFF
>TRBD2|TRBV5-4|TRBJ2-7|NA
TGTGCCAGCAGGACCGGGACTAGTCTAAACGAGCAGTACTTC
CASRTGTSLNEQYF
>TRBD1|TRBV6-6|TRBJ1-2|NA
TGTGCCAGCAGTTCGGGTCAGGGGGCCCCGGGGGGTGGCTACACCTTC
CASSSGQGAPGGGYTF
>TRBD2|TRBV27|TRBJ2-1|NA
TGTGCCAGCAGTATCGGGACTAGCGGTTACAATGAGCAGTTCTTC
CASSIGTSGYNEQFF
>TRBD2|TRBV6-2/TRBV6-3|TRBJ2-3|NA
TGTGCCAGCAGTTTCCTAGCGGGAGAGGCCGATACGCAGTATTTT
CASSFLAGEADTQYF
>TRBD1|TRBV6-5|TRBJ1-2|NA
TGTGCCAGCAGGAAGGACAGGGGATCCTATGGCTACACCTTC
CASRKDRGSYGYTF
>TRBD1|TRBV28|TRBJ1-5|NA
TGTGCCAGCAGTGACAGGGTCAAGCCCCAGCATTTT
CASSDRVKPQHF
>NA|TRBV4-3|TRBJ2-6|NA
TGCGCCAGCAGCCAAGACAGGGGCCGCCTTTCTGGGGCCAACGTCCTGACTTTC
CASSQDRGRLSGANVLTF
>TRBD2|TRBV27|TRBJ2-3|NA
TGTGCCAGCAGCATAGCGGGGATCACAGATACGCAGTATTTT
CASSIAGITDTQYF
>NA|TRBV7-9|TRBJ1-2|NA
TGTGCCAGCAGTCCCCTAGCGGGACGGACCGCTACTAACTATGGCTACACCTTC
CASSPLAGRTATNYGYTF
>NA|TRBV11-2|TRBJ2-2|NA
TGTGCCAGCCGAGGCGCGAACACCGGGGAGCTGTTTTTT
CASRGANTGELFF
>NA|TRBV21-1|TRBJ1-2|NA
TGTGCCAGCCCAGGTTCAAACTATGGCTACACCTTC
CASPGSNYGYTF
>TRBD1|TRBV6-5|TRBJ1-2|once
TGTGCCAGCAGTTTTGAGGGACAGGGGCTCTATGGCTACACCTTC
CASSFEGQGLYGYTF
>NA|TRBV28|TRBJ1-1|NA
TGTGCCAGCAGTTTATCGGTGAACACTGAAGCTTTCTTT
CASSLSVNTEAFF
>TRBD1|TRBV25-1|TRBJ1-3|NA
TGTGCCAGCAGTGGGACTTGGGACAGGGAGGGAAACACCATATATTTT
CASSGTWDREGNTIYF
>NA|TRBV6-6|TRBJ2-7|NA
TGTGCCAGCAGCACACTCGGGACATCATCCTACGAGCAGTACTTC
CASSTLGTSSYEQYF
>TRBD2|TRBV5-6|TRBJ2-1|NA
TGTGCCAGCAGCTGGGCGGGGACTAGCGGTCAAGAGCAGTTCTTC
CASSWAGTSGQEQFF
>NA|TRBV29-1|TRBJ2-7|once
TGCAGCGTCATCTACGACGAGCAGTACTTC
CSVIYDEQYF
>NA|TRBV7-2|TRBJ2-7|NA
TGTGCCAGCAGCTTTTTTGGGGGCCGCGACGAGCAGTACTTC
CASSFFGGRDEQYF
>TRBD1|TRBV7-6|TRBJ1-1|NA
TGTGCCAGCAGCTCCAAGCCGGGACAGGGCGCCGAAGCTTTCTTT
CASSSKPGQGAEAFF
>NA|TRBV6-6|TRBJ2-7|NA
TGTGCCAGCAGTCCTGACAGAGCCTACGAGCAGTACTTC
CASSPDRAYEQYF
>NA|TRBV27|TRBJ1-2|NA
TGTGCCAGCAGTTTTGGGGCGGCACCTTACTATGGCTACACCTTC
CASSFGAAPYYGYTF
>NA|TRBV23-1|TRBJ2-7|NA
TGCGCCAGCAGCCGCGGTGTGATTGACTACGAGCAGTACTTC
CASSRGVIDYEQYF
>TRBD2|TRBV6-5|TRBJ2-7|NA
TGTGCCAGCAGTTACTCGGGGGGGGGTACCTACGAGCAGTACTTC
CASSYSGGGTYEQYF
>NA|TRBV14|TRBJ2-1|NA
TGTGCCAGCAGTTACGGGAATGAGCAGTTCTTC
CASSYGNEQFF
>NA|TRBV13|TRBJ2-7|few
TGTGCCCGTTTCGGACAGACCGAATACGAGCAGTACTTC
CARFGQTEYEQYF
>TRBD2|TRBV12-3/TRBV12-4|TRBJ2-7|few
TGTGCCAGCAGTACTAGCGGAAACTACGAGCAGTACTTC
CASSTSGNYEQYF
>NA|TRBV7-7|TRBJ2-2|NA
TGTGCTAGCAGCTCACAGGGAGTCGGCACCGGGGAGCTGTTTTTT
CASSSQGVGTGELFF
>TRBD2|TRBV6-5|TRBJ2-1|NA
TGTGCCAGCACCCCTACGGGGGGTTACAATGAGCAGTTCTTC
CASTPTGGYNEQFF
>TRBD2|TRBV7-3|TRBJ2-1|NA
TGTGCCAGCAGCTTAATCCTAGCGGGGAACAATGAGCAGTTCTTC
CASSLILAGNNEQFF
>NA|TRBV24-1|TRBJ2-1|NA
TGTGCCACCAGTCCCACTATCTACAATGAGCAGTTCTTC
CATSPTIYNEQFF
>NA|TRBV24-1|TRBJ1-1|NA
TGTGCCACCCGACATAACACTGAAGCTTTCTTT
CATRHNTEAFF
>TRBD1|TRBV19|TRBJ2-3|NA
TGTGCCAGTAGTATAGGTAGGGACAGGGGACGTACGCAGTATTTT
CASSIGRDRGRTQYF
>NA|TRBV30|TRBJ1-3|NA
TGTGCCTGGAGTGCGGGTTCAGCTGGAAACACCATATATTTT
CAWSAGSAGNTIYF
>TRBD1|TRBV4-1|TRBJ1-4|NA
TGCGCCAGCAGCCGAGGGACAGGGGTCCATAATGAAAAACTGTTTTTT
CASSRGTGVHNEKLFF
>TRBD1|TRBV7-2|TRBJ2-7|NA
TGTGCCAGCAGCTCGACAGGGGGGAACTTCTACGAGCAGTACTTC
CASSSTGGNFYEQYF
>NA|TRBV19|TRBJ1-1|NA
TGTGCCAGTAGTCGGGAGTTCCGGGAGGCTTTCTTT
CASSREFREAFF
>NA|TRBV3-1/TRBV3-2|TRBJ2-5|NA
TGTGCCAGCAGCCAAGGAGTTGGGCAGGGTCGCACCCAGTACTTC
CASSQGVGQGRTQYF
>NA|TRBV19|TRBJ1-1|once
TGTGCCAGTAGTATAGATCTCAGGAGGTCCAACACTGAAGCTTTCTTT
CASSIDLRRSNTEAFF
>TRBD1|TRBV6-5|TRBJ1-1|NA
TGTGCCAGCAGTTCGGGACAGGGGATGAACACTGAAGCTTTCTTT
CASSSGQGMNTEAFF
>TRBD2|TRBV2|TRBJ2-5|NA
TGTGCCAGCAAGTTACTAGCGGCACAAGAGACCCAGTACTTC
CASKLLAAQETQYF